Below are 20 T cell receptor beta chains sequenced from a single sample in a study of blood T cell repertoires in COVID-19. Assay: immunoSEQ multiplex PCR; the TCRdb copy retains only in-frame clones and omits some. The data show 150,000 to 200,000 clones, roughly nine tenths seen once. The sample comprised peripheral blood. Receptors were obtained from a woman aged 65 to 85 with acute or convalescent COVID-19.

CDR3 in amino acids: CASSQDAGAEKLFF. The CDR3 DNA reads TGTGCCAGCAGCCAAGATGCGGGGGCTGAAAAACTGTTTTTT. The J gene is TRBJ1-4, the V gene TRBV3-1 (or the pseudogene TRBV3-2), with D possibly TRBD1 on 6 matching bases. Germline CDR1 and CDR2: LGHDT and YNNKEL (reference sequence). V was shortened by 0 bases and J by 7 bases, with 9 bases between the two germline ends. The CDR3 sequence is 14 residues long.

V gene TRBV27 combines with J gene TRBJ2-3, with D uncertain. Per germline, CDR1 MNHEY and CDR2 SMNVEV (reference sequence). The CDR3 is 13 amino acids. The V end was cut by 3 bases, the J end by 1 base, with 5 bases between. The CDR3 spells CASSFRGTDTQYF. CDR3 bases: TGTGCCAGCAGTTTCCGGGGCACAGATACGCAGTATTTT.

This chain links TRBV27 with TRBJ2-2; possibly TRBD1 for D (6 bases). Trimming stripped 3 bases from V and 13 bases from J, with 12 bases between. The CDR3 totals 12 residues. The germline V gene encodes CDR1 MNHEY and CDR2 SMNVEV (reference sequence). CDR3 nucleotide sequence: TGTGCCAGCAGTTTCAGGGGACGAGGGCTGTTTTTT. This codes for CASSFRGRGLFF.

The chain uses TRBV6-2 or TRBV6-3 and TRBJ2-7; D gene unclear. The germline V and J ends were trimmed by 4 bases and 1 base, with 8 bases remaining between them. In germline, CDR1 is MNHEY, CDR2 SVGEGT. The CDR3 runs 13 residues. CDR3 loop: CASSWFRSYEQYF. In DNA form, the CDR3 reads TGTGCCAGCAGTTGGTTCAGATCCTACGAGCAGTACTTC.

J is TRBJ1-6 and V is TRBV7-2; 7 bases are a match to TRBD1. Per germline, CDR1 SGHTA and CDR2 FQGNSA. J gave up 4 bases and V 0 bases, and 3 bases lay outside the gene matches. This CDR3 region has 16 residues. For the CDR3, the DNA is TGTGCCAGCAGCTTAGCCCAGGGGGTGTATAATTCACCCCTCCACTTT. Protein sequence: CASSLAQGVYNSPLHF.

The chain couples TRBV7-7 to TRBJ2-7, with TRBD2 identical over 9 bases. Germline loops: CDR1 SSHAT, CDR2 FNYEAQ (reference sequence). The CDR3 totals 14 residues. Germline trimming cut 5 bases from V and 5 bases from J; bases unmatched to any gene: 7. The CDR3 spells CASSEISGGDEQYF. In nucleotides, the CDR3 is TGTGCCAGCAGCGAAATTAGCGGGGGTGACGAGCAGTACTTC.

The rearrangement uses TRBV6-6 and TRBJ2-7; 9 bases are a match to TRBD1. The CDR3 is 15 residues long. V dropped 5 bases and J dropped 1; count of bases not matched to a gene: 6. Germline CDR1 is MNHNY and CDR2 is SVGAGI (reference sequence). In nucleotides, the CDR3 is TGTGCCAGCAGTGGCGCCGGGACAGGGTCCTACGAGCAGTACTTC. Encoded protein: CASSGAGTGSYEQYF.

Notes on this clone: The sample holds other DNA sequences that translate to the same CDR3. The genes are TRBV18 and TRBJ2-1, with D hard to call. The CDR3 is 15 residues long. Germline V gene data show CDR1 as KGHSH and CDR2 as LQKENI. Trimming left V 1 base short and J 0 bases short, with 7 bases between. The CDR3 protein is CASSPQASSYNEQFF. For the CDR3, the DNA is TGTGCCAGCTCACCACAAGCTAGCTCCTACAATGAGCAGTTCTTC.

The J gene is TRBJ1-5, the V gene TRBV6-2 or TRBV6-3; D perhaps matches TRBD1 (6 bases). Trimming took 5 bases from V and 0 from J, leaving 8 bases between them. CDR3 size: 14 residues. The germline V gene encodes CDR1 MNHEY and CDR2 SVGEGT. The CDR3 region is CASSDRNSNQPQHF. The CDR3 region has the DNA TGTGCCAGCAGTGACAGGAATAGCAATCAGCCCCAGCATTTT.

The V call is TRBV6-5, the J call TRBJ2-3, with 7 nucleotides matching TRBD2. Trimming removed 6 bases from V and 2 bases from J; junction bases left unmatched: 8. Per the germline V gene, CDR1 is MNHEY and CDR2 is SVGAGI. The CDR3 spans 15 residues. The CDR3 region has the DNA TGTGCCAGCAGACCTAAGCGGGATACCACAGATACGCAGTATTTT. Translated, it gives CASRPKRDTTDTQYF.

This chain connects TRBV28 to TRBJ1-2; no clear D. The CDR3 covers 11 residues. The germline gives CDR1 MDHEN, CDR2 SYDVKM. V was trimmed by 6 bases and J by 8 bases, leaving 10 bases between them. The CDR3 DNA sequence: TGTGCCAGCAGCCCTACTATGGGCTACACCTTC. Protein sequence: CASSPTMGYTF.

The V and J genes are TRBV11-3 and TRBJ2-2; 7 bases map to TRBD2. Germline lookup yields CDR1 SGHNT and CDR2 YENEEA. J lost 3 bases, V lost 5 bases, and 0 bases had no gene match. This CDR3 is 13 amino acids long. This CDR3 reads CASSLADTGELFF. The CDR3, as DNA: TGTGCCAGCAGCCTAGCGGACACCGGGGAGCTGTTTTTT.

This clone has only a few counts. This chain joins TRBV6-2 or TRBV6-3 and TRBJ2-1; 7 bases map to TRBD2. Germline V lookup: CDR1 MNHEY, CDR2 SVGEGT. The CDR3 loop spans 16 amino acids. Trimming removed 6 bases from V and 3 bases from J; junction bases left unmatched: 11. CDR3 in DNA: TGTGCCAGCAGCTTAAGGGCGGGAGCTCTCTACAATGAGCAGTTCTTC. It specifies CASSLRAGALYNEQFF.

The chain recombines TRBV6-6 with TRBJ2-7, with 8 positions matching TRBD1. Trimming removed 8 bases from V and 3 bases from J; junction bases left unmatched: 6. There are 13 residues in the CDR3. In germline, CDR1 is MNHNY, CDR2 SVGAGI (reference sequence). CDR3 in DNA: TGTGCCAGCTGGGGCGGGACAGGCTACGAGCAGTACTTC. Protein sequence: CASWGGTGYEQYF.

The chain recombines TRBV4-2 with TRBJ2-5, with 11 nucleotides matching TRBD2. The CDR3 consists of 15 residues. CDR1 is LGHNA, CDR2 YNFKEQ, per germline. V lost 3 bases, J lost 7 bases, and 7 bases stayed unmatched. The CDR3 sequence: CASSHLAGGPLTQYF. The CDR3 bases are TGTGCCAGCAGCCACTTAGCGGGGGGGCCGTTGACCCAGTACTTC.

The gene calls are TRBV2 and TRBJ1-6; 7 bases agree with TRBD1. V dropped 6 bases and J dropped 7; count of bases not matched to a gene: 9. This CDR3 region has 15 residues. CDR1 is SNHLY, CDR2 FYNNEI, per germline. CDR3: CASRNSQGGNSPLHF. CDR3 nucleotide sequence: TGTGCCAGCAGGAATTCCCAGGGGGGCAATTCACCCCTCCACTTT.

The rearrangement joins TRBV10-1 to TRBJ1-6; no clear D gene. The CDR3 contains 14 residues. V lost 2 bases, J lost 4 bases, and 6 bases lay in between. Germline CDR1 and CDR2: WNHNN and SYGVQD (reference sequence). This CDR3 is CASSEGSYNSPLHF. The CDR3 bases are TGCGCCAGCAGTGAGGGCTCTTATAATTCACCCCTCCACTTT.

The gene calls are TRBV7-3 and TRBJ2-3; D possibly corresponds to TRBD1 (6 bases). CDR1 is SGHTA and CDR2 is FQGTGA in the germline V gene. This CDR3 has 15 residues. V was pared by 5 bases and J by 2 bases, with 14 bases between. The CDR3 sequence is CASSPRGSPTDTQYF. As DNA, the CDR3 is TGTGCCAGCAGCCCAAGGGGGAGTCCCACAGATACGCAGTATTTT.

This clone has a handful of counts. This rearrangement joins TRBV15 to TRBJ2-1, with TRBD1 identical over 12 bases. The CDR3 contains 18 residues. Trimming at V came to 3 bases and at J to 7 bases, leaving 13 bases not matched to a gene. Germline-derived CDR1 and CDR2 are LNHNV and YYDKDF (reference sequence). The CDR3 DNA reads TGTGCCACCAGCAGTGATAAGACCGGGACAGGGGGCCGAAATGAGCAGTTCTTC. Translated, it gives CATSSDKTGTGGRNEQFF.

The genes are TRBV10-3 and TRBJ2-3, with D maybe TRBD1 (6 bases). Germline V lookup: CDR1 ENHRY, CDR2 SYGVKD. The CDR3 has 13 residues. V lost 0 bases and J 5 bases, leaving 6 bases between the germline ends. The CDR3 DNA reads as TGTGCCATCAGTGAGTCAGGGGGAGATACGCAGTATTTT. Amino acids: CAISESGGDTQYF.